The T cell receptor beta chain described here comes from a study of T cells in Graves' hyperthyroidism and ophthalmopathy. V dropped 6 bases and J dropped 2; count of bases not matched to a gene: 10. Germline V gene sequence: CDR1 LNHDA, CDR2 SQIVND (reference sequence). The length of the CDR3 is 17 residues. This clonotype was counted only a few times. Amplified TCR beta CDR3 regions derived from RNA transcripts. First-round RT-PCR with HTBI primers amplified the TCR CDR3 region. MiXCR, applied by TCRdb to the multiplex PCR reads, yields one record per CDR3 protein. The data hold a few hundred thousand distinct CDR3 sequences, with roughly an eighth observed a single time. For ophthalmopathy patients, the Clinical Activity Score was at least 3 and the NOSPECS grade at least 4; duration was under 3 months.

The receptor's source is a woman in her forties with Graves' ophthalmopathy. Sequencing was carried out using blood. The V and J genes are TRBV19 and TRBJ1-6; the match to TRBD1 covers 7 bases. DNA of the CDR3: TGTGCCAGTAGAGGGACAGCGGGAAACACCTATAATTCACCCCTCCACTTT. Protein: CASRGTAGNTYNSPLHF.